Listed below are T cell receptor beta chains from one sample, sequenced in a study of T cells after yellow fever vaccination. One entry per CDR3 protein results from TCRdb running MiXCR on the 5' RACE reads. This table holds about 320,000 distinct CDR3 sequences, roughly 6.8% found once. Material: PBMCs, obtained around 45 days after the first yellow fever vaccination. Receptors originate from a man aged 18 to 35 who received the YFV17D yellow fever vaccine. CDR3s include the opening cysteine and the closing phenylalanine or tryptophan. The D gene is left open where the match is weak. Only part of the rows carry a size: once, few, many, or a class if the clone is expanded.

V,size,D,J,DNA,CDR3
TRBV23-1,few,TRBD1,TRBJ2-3,TGCGCCAGCAGGGCAGGGGGCGCAGATACGCAGTATTTT,CASRAGGADTQYF
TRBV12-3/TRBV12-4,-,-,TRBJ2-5,TGTGCCAGCAGTTCGGTAGGACAAGAGACCCAGTACTTC,CASSSVGQETQYF
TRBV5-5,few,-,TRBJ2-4,TGTGCCAGCAGCCCGGGCCGGGGTAAGAACATTCAGTACTTC,CASSPGRGKNIQYF
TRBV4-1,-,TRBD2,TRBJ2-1,TGCGCCAGCAGCCAAGATTCGTTCTGGACTAGAGGCAATGAGCAGTTCTTC,CASSQDSFWTRGNEQFF
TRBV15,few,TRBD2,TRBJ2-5,TGTGCCACCAGCAGGCCACCGGGACTAGCGGGGTTCCAAGAGACCCAGTACTTC,CATSRPPGLAGFQETQYF
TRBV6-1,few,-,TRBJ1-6,TGTGCCAGCAGCCTAAATAGAAGGAATAATTCACCCCTCCACTTT,CASSLNRRNNSPLHF
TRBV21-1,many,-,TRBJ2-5,TGTGCCAGCAGCAAAGAGGGGGAGCGGGGTGCCTCTTTGACGACCCAGTACTTC,CASSKEGERGASLTTQYF
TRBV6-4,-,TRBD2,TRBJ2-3,TGTACCCGCAGTCTTAGGACTAGCGGGGCCTCAGTAGCAGATACGCAGTATTTT,CTRSLRTSGASVADTQYF
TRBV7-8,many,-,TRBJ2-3,TGTGCCAGCAGCTTGGGCGGGGGCCGGAAGGATACGCAGTATTTT,CASSLGGGRKDTQYF
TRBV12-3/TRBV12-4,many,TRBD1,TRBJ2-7,TGTGCCAGCATCCTCGGACAGGGGATGGGGGAGCAGTACTTC,CASILGQGMGEQYF
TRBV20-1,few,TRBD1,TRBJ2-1,TGCAGTGCTAGAGATATCGGGCAGGGGGTCCGTGAGCAGTTCTTC,CSARDIGQGVREQFF
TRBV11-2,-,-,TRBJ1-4,TGTGCCAGCAGCTCCGTTTCCTGGGACGGGGATGAAAAACTGTTTTTT,CASSSVSWDGDEKLFF
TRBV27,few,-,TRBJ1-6,TGTGCCAGCAGTTTGGCGGCCAGCCCTAATTCACCCCTCCACTTT,CASSLAASPNSPLHF
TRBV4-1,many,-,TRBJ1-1,TGCGCCAGCAGCCAAGCGAGTGGTACCAGCGAAGCTTTCTTT,CASSQASGTSEAFF
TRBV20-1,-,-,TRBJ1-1,TGCAGTGCTAGAGAAGGTGCTGAGAACACTGAAGCTTTCTTT,CSAREGAENTEAFF
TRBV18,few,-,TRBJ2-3,TGTGCCAGCTCACCTCGACGGGCCCTCGGCACAGATACGCAGTATTTT,CASSPRRALGTDTQYF
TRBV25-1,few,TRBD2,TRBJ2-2,TGTGCCAGCGAACCCCCAACTAGCGGGGGGGCTCAGGCCGGGGAGCTGTTTTTT,CASEPPTSGGAQAGELFF
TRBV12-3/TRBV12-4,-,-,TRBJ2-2,TGTGCCAGCACGATTCGGCGGGGCGCCGGGGAGCTGTTTTTT,CASTIRRGAGELFF
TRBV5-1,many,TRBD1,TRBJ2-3,TGCGCCAGCAGCTCGCCCCGGACAGGGATAGATACGCAGTATTTT,CASSSPRTGIDTQYF
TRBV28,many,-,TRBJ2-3,TGTGCCAGCAGTTTATTTTCTGGGGGAGGCACAGATACGCAGTATTTT,CASSLFSGGGTDTQYF
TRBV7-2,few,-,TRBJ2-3,TGTGCCAGCAGCTTGAGACCCCAACTTTCAGGGACGCAGTATTTT,CASSLRPQLSGTQYF
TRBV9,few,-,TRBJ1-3,TGTGCCAGCAGCGTAGGGGCAAACTCTGGAAACACCATATATTTT,CASSVGANSGNTIYF
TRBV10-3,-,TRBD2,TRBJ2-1,TGTGCCATCAGTGAGTCGACTAGCGGGGGGTCTTACAATGAGCAGTTCTTC,CAISESTSGGSYNEQFF
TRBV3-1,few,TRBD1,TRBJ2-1,TGTGCCAGCAGCAACCGGGACAGGGGGTACGAGCAGTTCTTC,CASSNRDRGYEQFF
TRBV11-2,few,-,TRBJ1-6,TGTGCCAGCAGCCGCTCGGGGCAGGGTCGCTCCTATAATTCACCCCTCCACTTT,CASSRSGQGRSYNSPLHF
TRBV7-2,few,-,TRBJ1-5,TGTGCCAGCAGTCGCGATGGGGGTGGCAATCAGCCCCAGCATTTT,CASSRDGGGNQPQHF
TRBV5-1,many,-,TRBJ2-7,TGCGCCAGCAGCTCCAGGGGAGGCTCCTACGAGCAGTACTTC,CASSSRGGSYEQYF
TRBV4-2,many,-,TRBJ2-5,TGTGCCAGCAGCCAAGATCCGAGGGAGACCCAGTACTTC,CASSQDPRETQYF
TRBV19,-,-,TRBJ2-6,TGTGCCAGTAAACAACAGGGCTCTGGGGCCAACGTCCTGACTTTC,CASKQQGSGANVLTF
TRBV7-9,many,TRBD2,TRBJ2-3,TGTGCCAGCAGCCCCCAATGGAGCGGGGACGCAGATACGCAGTATTTT,CASSPQWSGDADTQYF
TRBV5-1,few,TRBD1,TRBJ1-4,TGCGCCAGCAGCGGAGACAGGGGAATCGGAGAAAAACTGTTTTTT,CASSGDRGIGEKLFF
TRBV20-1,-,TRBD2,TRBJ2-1,TGCAGTGCTAGAGATAGCGGGGGACCCTACAATGAGCAGTTCTTC,CSARDSGGPYNEQFF
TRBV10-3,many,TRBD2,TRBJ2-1,TGTGCCATCAGTGAGAGGCCGGGGGCTAGCGGGGGATCGGTCTACAATGAGCAGTTCTTC,CAISERPGASGGSVYNEQFF
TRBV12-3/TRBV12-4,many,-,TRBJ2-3,TGTGCCAGCAGGCCCCGAGGTGAGAAGGATACGCAGTATTTT,CASRPRGEKDTQYF
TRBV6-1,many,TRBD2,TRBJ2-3,TGTGCCAGCAAGGCTAGCGGGGGTGCCGATACGCAGTATTTT,CASKASGGADTQYF
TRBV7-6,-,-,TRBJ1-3,TGTGCCAGCAGCCCCGTTTCAGTGTCCTCTGGAAACACCATATATTTT,CASSPVSVSSGNTIYF
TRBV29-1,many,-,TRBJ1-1,TGCAGCGTGGTAGGGAACACTGAAGCTTTCTTT,CSVVGNTEAFF
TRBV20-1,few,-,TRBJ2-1,TGCAGTGCTCTGAAGAGCTCCTACAATGAGCAGTTCTTC,CSALKSSYNEQFF
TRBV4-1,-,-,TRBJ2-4,TGCGCCAGCAGCCAACCTAGTGGGTATGGCGCCAAAAACATTCAGTACTTC,CASSQPSGYGAKNIQYF
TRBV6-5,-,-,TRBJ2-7,TGTGCCAGCAGTTACACTCTCGACGCTCTCCGGTACGAGCAGTACTTC,CASSYTLDALRYEQYF